There are a few counts of the clone carrying this TCR beta chain. HTBI primers from iRepertoire and Arm-PCR of CDR3 regions yielded the TCR beta libraries. One entry per CDR3 protein, called by TCRdb with MiXCR from the multiplex PCR reads. The sample lists hundreds of thousands of distinct CDR3 sequences, around 17% seen once, with about 17% in the top ten. The sample's time point: newly diagnosed GD, antithyroid drugs for less than 3 months. Scientists built the TCR library using RNA that was extracted from PBMCs. EDTA tubes held 8 to 10 milliliters of peripheral blood from each patient. The data belong to a study of regulatory T cells in long-lasting Graves disease. Background on the study: Patients with new Graves' disease had used antithyroid drugs below 3 months.

Germline trimming cut 3 bases from V and 2 bases from J; bases unmatched to any gene: 12. The CDR3 contains 17 residues. CDR1 and CDR2 from the germline V gene are SGHTA and FQGNSA. These records were also assigned to another study, of T cells in Graves' hyperthyroidism and ophthalmopathy. That investigation notes: Researchers report that a 13 V-J model separated ophthalmopathy from stable hyperthyroidism.

The rearrangement uses TRBV7-2 and TRBJ2-7, with 8 bases that match TRBD2. The source of this sequence is a woman aged 25 to 45 with Graves disease. The sequencing used peripheral blood mononuclear cells (PBMCs), collected at new diagnosis, from a patient treated with antithyroid drugs. CDR3 DNA: TGTGCCAGCAGCTTGCTGACTAGCGTACCAAGGGCCTACGAGCAGTACTTC. This gives the protein CASSLLTSVPRAYEQYF.